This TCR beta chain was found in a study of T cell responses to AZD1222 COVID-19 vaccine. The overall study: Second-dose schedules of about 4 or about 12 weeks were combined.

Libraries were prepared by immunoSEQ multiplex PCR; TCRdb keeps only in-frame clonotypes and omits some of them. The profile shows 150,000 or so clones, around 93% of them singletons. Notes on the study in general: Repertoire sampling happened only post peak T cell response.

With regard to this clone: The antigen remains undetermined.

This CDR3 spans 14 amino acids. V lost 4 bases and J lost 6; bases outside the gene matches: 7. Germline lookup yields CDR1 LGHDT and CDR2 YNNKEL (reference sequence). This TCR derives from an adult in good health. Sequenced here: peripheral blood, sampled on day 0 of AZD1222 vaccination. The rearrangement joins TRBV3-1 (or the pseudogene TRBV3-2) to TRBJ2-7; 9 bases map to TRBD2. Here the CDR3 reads CASSPGGGAGEQYF. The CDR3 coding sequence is TGTGCCAGCAGCCCTGGCGGGGGGGCCGGCGAGCAGTACTTC.